This passage covers 32 T cell receptor beta chains from one sample sequenced in a study of identical twins. A single record per CDR3 protein comes from TCRdb applying MiXCR to the 5' RACE reads. The data show about 570,000 distinct CDR3 sequences, with roughly 9.9% seen just once and 3% held by the top ten. These same records also appear under a second study, on yellow fever vaccine responses in identical twins.

Sequencing was performed on PBMCs. These receptors all stem from a young woman in good health.

This clonotype was recorded many times. The chain joins TRBV6-1 to TRBJ1-1, with 10 bases matching TRBD1. V trimming: 4 bases; J trimming: 4 bases; junction bases outside the gene matches: 9. The germline V gene has CDR1 MNHNS and CDR2 SASEGT. This CDR3 has 16 amino acids. The CDR3 DNA reads TGTGCCAGCAGTGGCGCCTCCGGGACAGGGGCCACTGAAGCTTTCTTT. Translated: CASSGASGTGATEAFF.

Remarks on this clonotype: An end of the junction differs from the germline gene, which may be a read error. This chain joins TRBV14 and TRBJ2-5; D is ambiguous. The germline V gene has CDR1 SGHDN and CDR2 FVKESK. This CDR3 has 11 residues. CDR3 DNA: TGTGCCAGCAGCCAAGACTCGAAGATGAGCTTC. Protein: CASSQDSKMSF.

This clonotype was detected only a few times. The J gene is TRBJ2-7, the V gene TRBV29-1, with 7 bases that match TRBD1. Trimming cost V 0 bases and J 4 bases; bases outside gene matches: 9. The CDR3 has 15 residues. Germline V gives CDR1 SQVTM, CDR2 ANQGSEA. The CDR3 region is CSVEERSTGSYEQYF. The DNA of the CDR3 is TGCAGCGTTGAAGAGCGGTCGACAGGGTCTTACGAGCAGTACTTC.

In this sample, this clonotype turned up a few times. The chain is built from TRBV18 and TRBJ2-7; D uncertain. V was cut by 2 bases and J by 2 bases, with 13 bases left in between. Germline lookup yields CDR1 KGHSH and CDR2 LQKENI. CDR3 length: 15 residues. CDR3 in amino acids: CASSPERSTTYEQYF. The CDR3, as DNA: TGTGCCAGCTCACCAGAACGGTCCACCACCTACGAGCAGTACTTC.

The gene calls are TRBV20-1 and TRBJ2-1, with 9 positions matching TRBD2. Germline V gene lookup returns CDR1 DFQATT and CDR2 SNEGSKA (reference sequence). CDR3 length: 16 residues. V was pared by 0 bases and J by 2 bases, with 5 bases of the junction left unmatched. The CDR3 bases are TGCAGTGCTAGAGACTCCATAGCGGGAGCCTACAATGAGCAGTTCTTC. Translated, it gives CSARDSIAGAYNEQFF.

The chain couples TRBV4-3 to TRBJ2-1, with 9 positions matching TRBD2. The V gene end was trimmed by 0 bases and the J gene end by 12 bases; junction bases not matched to a gene: 9. Per germline, CDR1 LGHNA and CDR2 YSLEER. The CDR3 covers 15 residues. The CDR3 reads CASSQDPGVSGGQFF. CDR3 nucleotides: TGCGCCAGCAGCCAAGATCCAGGGGTTAGCGGGGGGCAGTTCTTC.

In this sample, this clonotype turned up many times. The chain links TRBV4-2 to TRBJ2-7; 7 nucleotides align to TRBD2. Trimming took 0 bases from V and 0 from J; bases not matched to a gene: 11. The CDR3 has 18 residues. Per germline, CDR1 LGHNA and CDR2 YNFKEQ. The CDR3 DNA follows: TGTGCCAGCAGCCAAGAGGGGGTCGGCGGGGGAAGCTCCTACGAGCAGTACTTC. Its protein product is CASSQEGVGGGSSYEQYF.

This clonotype showed up just a few times. V usage is TRBV5-1 and J usage is TRBJ2-1; no definite D call. CDR3 length equals 13 residues. The V and J ends lost 1 base and 4 bases respectively, with 6 bases between them. Per the germline V gene, CDR1 is SGHRS and CDR2 is YFSETQ. The CDR3 sequence is CASSLIQYNEQFF. In DNA, the CDR3 is TGCGCCAGCAGCTTGATACAGTACAATGAGCAGTTCTTC.

This clonotype was observed many times. The CDR3 is CASALRGPSSYNEQFF. In nucleotides, the CDR3 is TGTGCTAGTGCCCTTCGGGGGCCTAGTTCCTACAATGAGCAGTTCTTC. The chain joins TRBV12-5 to TRBJ2-1, with D perhaps given as TRBD1 or TRBD2 (6 bases each). The CDR3 sequence is 16 residues long. The germline gives CDR1 LGHNT, CDR2 FRNRAP. V lost 7 bases to trimming and J lost 1 base, with 17 bases between them.

The V and J genes are TRBV11-1 and TRBJ2-7; 9 positions match TRBD2. The CDR3 contains 19 residues. With 5 bases clipped from V and 1 base from J, the junction kept 18 bases outside the gene matches. The germline V gene encodes CDR1 SGHAT and CDR2 FQDESV (reference sequence). CDR3 nucleotides: TGTGCCAGCAGCCATGTACCCCAAGAACAGCGGGAGGCGTCCTACGAGCAGTACTTC. Translation: CASSHVPQEQREASYEQYF.

The V and J genes are TRBV7-2 and TRBJ2-7, with D perhaps matching TRBD1 (6 bases). This CDR3 has 15 amino acids. Germline loops: CDR1 SGHTA, CDR2 FQGNSA. Trimming took 1 base from V and 2 from J, leaving 12 bases between them. This CDR3 is CASSLDAGAAYEQYF. The CDR3 nucleotides read TGTGCCAGCAGCTTAGATGCAGGGGCGGCCTACGAGCAGTACTTC.

The table lists this clonotype with many counts. V gene TRBV2 combines with J gene TRBJ2-1; no clear D. The V and J ends lost 2 bases and 5 bases respectively, with 13 bases between them. Germline CDR1 and CDR2: SNHLY and FYNNEI. This CDR3 is built from 15 residues. The CDR3 protein is CASSELMGIDNEQFF. The CDR3 nucleotides are TGTGCCAGCAGTGAACTCATGGGAATCGACAATGAGCAGTTCTTC. Combining the CDR3 with reference TRBV2 and TRBJ2-1 gives the whole variable domain EPEVTQTPSHQVTQMGQEVILRCVPISNHLYFYWYRQILGQKVEFLVSFYNNEISEKSEIFDDQFSVERPDGSNFTLKIRSTKLEDSAMYFCASSELMGIDNEQFFGPGTRLTVL.

This clonotype was picked up a small number of times. The chain recombines TRBV7-2 with TRBJ2-7; 15 nucleotides align to TRBD2. The V and J ends lost 5 bases and 0 bases, in that order; junction bases with no gene match: 5. CDR3 length: 17 residues. The germline V gene has CDR1 SGHTA and CDR2 FQGNSA. The CDR3 DNA is TGTGCCAGCAGCACGGGACTAGCGGGAGGCCTCTCCTACGAGCAGTACTTC. Its protein product is CASSTGLAGGLSYEQYF.

V usage is TRBV6-2 or TRBV6-3 and J usage is TRBJ1-2, with a tentative D call TRBD1 (6 bases). CDR3 length: 14 residues. Trimming took off 4 bases at V and 0 bases at J, with 9 bases between the two ends. Germline V lookup: CDR1 MNHEY, CDR2 SVGEGT. The CDR3 DNA is TGTGCCAGCAGTTGGACAGCCTCTAACTATGGCTACACCTTC. Amino acids: CASSWTASNYGYTF.

V gene TRBV12-5 combines with J gene TRBJ2-1; D is undetermined. The CDR3 length is 12 residues. Germline-derived CDR1 and CDR2 are LGHNT and FRNRAP. Trimming pared 2 bases from V and 8 bases from J, leaving 7 bases between. CDR3 sequence reads: CASGLRGDEQFF. In nucleotides, the CDR3 is TGTGCTAGTGGTTTGCGAGGCGATGAGCAGTTCTTC.

This clonotype was seen a few times. The genes are TRBV20-1 and TRBJ2-7; 8 bases align to TRBD1. V dropped 3 bases and J dropped 7; count of bases not matched to a gene: 17. CDR1 and CDR2 from the germline V gene are DFQATT and SNEGSKA (reference sequence). CDR3 size: 16 residues. CDR3 bases: TGCAGTGCTAGTTCGACAGGGGTCTTGGTTCGTATAGAGCAGTACTTC. It translates to CSASSTGVLVRIEQYF.

This clonotype showed up just a few times. J is TRBJ1-2 and V is TRBV7-9; perhaps TRBD1 as D (6 bases). From germline, CDR1 is SEHNR and CDR2 FQNEAQ (reference sequence). V lost 3 bases and J lost 4, with 15 bases in between. The CDR3 runs to 15 residues. Here the CDR3 reads CASSLKGGGSYGYTF. CDR3 coding DNA: TGTGCCAGCAGCTTGAAAGGGGGTGGAAGCTATGGCTACACCTTC.

This clonotype turned up a few times. V is TRBV18 and J is TRBJ2-4; possible D gene TRBD2, 5 bases. Germline lookup yields CDR1 KGHSH and CDR2 LQKENI. Trimming stripped 2 bases from V and 2 bases from J, with 10 bases between. This CDR3 comprises 15 residues. CDR3 loop: CASSPSGVTKNIQYF. The CDR3 DNA reads as TGTGCCAGCTCACCATCCGGGGTCACCAAAAACATTCAGTACTTC.

The chain recombines TRBV27 with TRBJ2-2, with D unclear. Germline CDR1 reads MNHEY; CDR2 reads SMNVEV (reference sequence). The CDR3 consists of 16 residues. Trimming stripped 9 bases from V and 5 bases from J, with 22 bases between. The CDR3 reads CARPSGFLLRTGELFF. The CDR3 nucleotides are TGTGCCAGGCCCTCGGGCTTCCTCTTAAGGACCGGGGAGCTGTTTTTT.

This clonotype was counted between two and nine times. It may be a read error: a sequence one base away is much more abundant. CDR3 sequence reads: CASSLTGMETQYF. As DNA, the CDR3 is TGTGCCAGCAGCTTAACAGGGATGGAGACCCAGTACTTC. V and J are TRBV7-6 and TRBJ2-5; D is possibly TRBD1 (6 bases). CDR1 SGHVS and CDR2 FNYEAQ come from the germline V gene. CDR3 length equals 13 residues. Trimming took off 2 bases at V and 5 bases at J, with 9 bases between the two ends.

This chain links TRBV6-1 with TRBJ2-1; 9 positions match TRBD1. The CDR3 sequence is 17 residues long. The junction had 11 bases not matched to a gene; V was cut back by 5 bases and J by 3 bases. Germline V CDR1 and CDR2: MNHNS, SASEGT. The CDR3 reads CASSLQPGQGNYNEQFF. As DNA, the CDR3 is TGTGCCAGCAGTCTTCAACCGGGACAGGGTAACTACAATGAGCAGTTCTTC.

This clonotype has more than one count but fewer than ten. The chain uses TRBV10-3 and TRBJ1-1; D uncertain. The CDR3 consists of 13 residues. V shed 5 bases and J shed 0 bases, with 7 bases lying between them. CDR1 is ENHRY and CDR2 is SYGVKD in the germline V gene. CDR3: CAISRKMNTEAFF. The CDR3 coding sequence is TGTGCCATCAGTCGTAAAATGAACACTGAAGCTTTCTTT.

The chain couples TRBV10-2 to TRBJ2-7; the match to TRBD1 covers 8 bases. This CDR3 region has 14 residues. In germline, CDR1 is WSHSY, CDR2 SAAADI. V lost 5 bases and J lost 2; bases outside the gene matches: 5. CDR3 sequence reads: CASSYGQGPYEQYF. In DNA form, the CDR3 reads TGCGCCAGCAGTTACGGACAGGGCCCCTACGAGCAGTACTTC.

The J gene is TRBJ2-5, the V gene TRBV12-3 or TRBV12-4, with D perhaps matching TRBD1 (5 bases). The CDR3 loop spans 13 amino acids. The chain's CDR3 is CTTGRGLQETQYF. The CDR3 nucleotides read TGTACCACAGGAAGGGGCCTCCAAGAGACCCAGTACTTC.

The chain joins TRBV7-2 to TRBJ1-2, with 7 nucleotides matching TRBD1. The length of the CDR3 is 15 residues. Germline-derived CDR1 and CDR2 are SGHTA and FQGNSA. With V trimmed by 3 bases and J by 6 bases, 10 bases remained unmatched. The CDR3 region has the DNA TGTGCCAGCAGCTTCCTAGGACAGGCGAGGGATGGCTACACCTTC. This gives the protein CASSFLGQARDGYTF.

There are a few counts of this clonotype. The rearrangement uses TRBV29-1 and TRBJ2-5, with 8 bases matching TRBD1. From germline, CDR1 is SQVTM and CDR2 ANQGSEA. This CDR3 contains 12 residues. The junction had 7 bases not matched to a gene; V was cut back by 6 bases and J by 7 bases. The CDR3 here is CSVTGTGWTQYF. The CDR3, as DNA: TGCAGCGTAACCGGGACAGGTTGGACCCAGTACTTC. The variable domain in full, with the rest retrieved from reference TRBV29-1 and TRBJ2-5, is SAVISQKPSRDICQRGTSLTIQCQVDSQVTMMFWYRQQPGQSLTLIATANQGSEATYESGFVIDKFPISRPNLTFSTLTVSNMSPEDSSIYLCSVTGTGWTQYFGPGTRLLVL.

A note on this clonotype: This may come from a read error, since a much larger clone is one base off. This chain uses TRBV5-4 with TRBJ2-7; tentatively, D is TRBD1 (5 bases). Trimming cost V 4 bases and J 3 bases, with 11 bases left between them. The CDR3 totals 13 residues. CDR1 is SGHNT and CDR2 is YYREEE in the germline V gene (reference sequence). DNA of the CDR3: TGTGCCAGCAGCCAACGACAGAACTACGAGCAGTACTTC. It codes for CASSQRQNYEQYF.

This sequence joins TRBV7-2 and TRBJ2-7; D gene unclear. Germline V lookup: CDR1 SGHTA, CDR2 FQGNSA. Trimming took off 3 bases at V and 5 bases at J, with 14 bases between the two ends. The CDR3 spans 14 residues. The CDR3 loop is CASSFQRVPHEQYF. CDR3 bases: TGTGCCAGCAGCTTCCAACGGGTGCCCCACGAGCAGTACTTC. The variable domain in full, with the rest retrieved from reference TRBV7-2 and TRBJ2-7, is GAGVSQSPSNKVTEKGKDVELRCDPISGHTALYWYRQSLGQGLEFLIYFQGNSAPDKSGLPSDRFSAERTGGSVSTLTIQRTQQEDSAVYLCASSFQRVPHEQYFGPGTRLTVT.

This clonotype was observed many times. The chain recombines TRBV5-5 with TRBJ2-7; 10 positions agree with TRBD2. This CDR3 has 15 amino acids. J was trimmed by 0 bases and V by 2 bases; bases with no gene match: 2. Per germline, CDR1 SGHKS and CDR2 YYEKEE (reference sequence). This CDR3 is CASSLGLAASYEQYF. The CDR3 DNA follows: TGTGCCAGCAGCTTAGGACTAGCGGCCTCCTACGAGCAGTACTTC.

This clonotype was observed at least ten times. This chain joins TRBV9 and TRBJ2-3; tentatively, D is TRBD2 (5 bases). Germline assignment: CDR1 SGDLS and CDR2 YYNGEE. Trimming took 4 bases from V and 0 from J, leaving 9 bases between them. The CDR3 totals 14 residues. This CDR3 is CASSSGFSTDTQYF. DNA for the CDR3: TGTGCCAGCAGCTCGGGATTTAGCACAGATACGCAGTATTTT. The whole variable domain, filled in from reference TRBV9 and TRBJ2-3, reads DSGVTQTPKHLITATGQRVTLRCSPRSGDLSVYWYQQSLDQGLQFLIQYYNGEERAKGNILERFSAQQFPDLHSELNLSSLELGDSALYFCASSSGFSTDTQYFGPGTRLTVL.

This rearrangement joins TRBV4-1 to TRBJ2-7; D is unclear. Germline loops: CDR1 MGHRA, CDR2 YSYEKL. The V end lost 0 bases, the J end lost 2 bases, and 11 bases lay between the germline ends. This CDR3 is 15 amino acids long. DNA of the CDR3: TGCGCCAGCAGCCAAGAAAAAACGAAAGCCTACGAGCAGTACTTC. It yields the protein CASSQEKTKAYEQYF.

This chain's CDR3 is CASSFVGQSSTDTQYF. As DNA, the CDR3 is TGTGCCAGCAGTTTCGTGGGACAATCCTCCACAGATACGCAGTATTTT. The gene calls are TRBV27 and TRBJ2-3; D might be TRBD1 (6 bases). Per germline, CDR1 MNHEY and CDR2 SMNVEV (reference sequence). This CDR3 has 16 residues. V shed 3 bases and J shed 2 bases, with 15 bases lying between them.